Following are 18 T cell receptor beta chains from one sample sequenced in a study of shared clonotypes between healthy human individuals. Terminally differentiated effector memory CD45RA+ cells were left out of the naive CD8 fraction, which was CD45RO-negative and positively selected for CCR7. The protocol was immunoSEQ multiplex PCR, while the TCRdb copy is restricted to in-frame clones and leaves out a portion. The sample has about 2,200,000 clones; 85% to 95% are singletons. The sample consisted of naive CD8+ T cells from PBMCs. The receptors stem from a man aged 18 to 29 in good health. Some clones in this sample may be carry-over from other donors' samples.

The gene calls are TRBV18 and TRBJ2-7, with a tentative D call TRBD1 (6 bases). Deletions cut 5 bases from V and 2 bases from J, with 13 bases between. The CDR3 sequence is 14 residues long. From germline, CDR1 is KGHSH and CDR2 LQKENI. CDR3 sequence: CASSATGGAYEQYF. The CDR3 nucleotides read TGTGCCAGCTCAGCGACAGGCGGTGCCTACGAGCAGTACTTC. Variable domain in full (rest from reference TRBV18 and TRBJ2-7): NAGVMQNPRHLVRRRGQEARLRCSPMKGHSHVYWYRQLPEEGLKFMVYLQKENIIDESGMPKERFSAEFPKEGPSILRIQQVVRGDSAAYFCASSATGGAYEQYFGPGTRLTVT.

J is TRBJ2-1 and V is TRBV4-1; 8 nucleotides align to TRBD2. Germline loops: CDR1 MGHRA, CDR2 YSYEKL. The CDR3 is 16 residues long. V gave up 1 base and J gave up 8 bases; unmatched junction bases: 10. The CDR3 loop reads CASSQVRREGLDEQFF. CDR3 DNA sequence: TGCGCCAGCAGCCAAGTCCGTCGGGAGGGCCTCGATGAGCAGTTCTTC.

This clone was detected only once. The rearrangement links TRBV27 to TRBJ2-7, with 11 positions matching TRBD2. V lost 3 bases, J lost 5 bases, and 6 bases stayed unmatched. The CDR3 has 15 amino acids. CDR1 and CDR2 from the germline V gene are MNHEY and SMNVEV (reference sequence). The DNA for the CDR3 is TGTGCCAGCAGTTTTACTAGCGGGAGCGCCCACGAGCAGTACTTC. Amino acid sequence: CASSFTSGSAHEQYF.

Worth noting for this clone: This CDR3 is also generated by other DNA sequences in the sample. V and J are TRBV11-2 and TRBJ2-7; D is perhaps TRBD1 or TRBD2 (5 bases each). This CDR3 region has 15 residues. The V gene's germline CDR1 is SGHAT and CDR2 FQNNGV. Trimming took 0 bases from V and 3 from J, leaving 12 bases between them. CDR3 loop: CASSLEGRRDYEQYF. For the CDR3, the DNA is TGTGCCAGCAGCTTAGAGGGACGGAGAGACTACGAGCAGTACTTC.

The CDR3 nucleotides are TGTGCCAGCAGCTCCCGGGACAGGGTACACGAGCAGTACTTC. It specifies CASSSRDRVHEQYF. The chain uses TRBV11-3 and TRBJ2-7, with 9 bases matching TRBD1. The V segment lost 4 bases and the J segment 5 bases; nucleotides outside the gene matches: 6. This CDR3 has 14 amino acids. Germline V gene lookup returns CDR1 SGHNT and CDR2 YENEEA. Filled out from reference TRBV11-3 and TRBJ2-7, the complete variable domain reads EAGVVQSPRYKIIEKKQPVAFWCNPISGHNTLYWYLQNLGQGPELLIRYENEEAVDDSQLPKDRFSAERLKGVDSTLKIQPAELGDSAVYLCASSSRDRVHEQYFGPGTRLTVT.

With respect to this clone: The sample has other DNA sequences that encode this CDR3 too. The chain couples TRBV28 to TRBJ1-2; 8 nucleotides match TRBD1. The J segment lost 7 bases and the V segment lost 2 bases, leaving 6 bases of the junction unmatched. This CDR3 is built from 14 residues. Per germline, CDR1 MDHEN and CDR2 SYDVKM. The CDR3 bases are TGTGCCAGCAGTTTAGGGACAGGAGGCAGTGGCTACACCTTC. This codes for CASSLGTGGSGYTF.

The chain uses TRBV5-6 and TRBJ2-1, with 12 bases identical to TRBD2. The germline V gene has CDR1 SGHDT and CDR2 YYEEEE. The J segment lost 9 bases and the V segment lost 4 bases, leaving 8 bases of the junction unmatched. The CDR3 consists of 15 residues. The CDR3 loop is CASSGEPGLAGEQFF. As DNA, the CDR3 is TGTGCCAGCAGCGGAGAACCGGGACTAGCGGGTGAGCAGTTCTTC.

The chain carries TRBV5-1 and TRBJ1-1; 8 bases line up with TRBD1. Per germline, CDR1 SGHRS and CDR2 YFSETQ. The CDR3 sequence is 17 residues long. Trimming at V came to 4 bases and at J to 0 bases, leaving 11 bases not matched to a gene. CDR3 protein: CASSDKEYRGMNTEAFF. The CDR3 bases are TGCGCCAGCAGCGATAAAGAATACAGGGGGATGAACACTGAAGCTTTCTTT.

This clone was seen a single time. The chain is built from TRBV28 and TRBJ1-5, with a weak D call TRBD1 (6 bases). V lost 3 bases, J lost 0 bases, and 18 bases lay in between. This CDR3 contains 18 residues. The germline V gene has CDR1 MDHEN and CDR2 SYDVKM. CDR3: CASSFPSGQTYSNQPQHF. In DNA form, the CDR3 reads TGTGCCAGCAGTTTCCCATCAGGACAGACCTATAGCAATCAGCCCCAGCATTTT.

V is TRBV11-1 and J is TRBJ2-5, with D perhaps matching TRBD1 (6 bases). Trimming removed 5 bases from V and 4 bases from J, with 23 bases in between. There are 17 residues in the CDR3. CDR1 SGHAT and CDR2 FQDESV come from the germline V gene (reference sequence). The CDR3 DNA follows: TGTGCCAGCAGCCCCGGGGACCTCATAGGGGGAATAGAGACCCAGTACTTC. Encoded protein: CASSPGDLIGGIETQYF.

V and J are TRBV9 and TRBJ2-1, with 13 bases lining up with TRBD2. V shed 4 bases and J 6 bases; nucleotides not matched to a gene: 4. Germline-derived CDR1 and CDR2 are SGDLS and YYNGEE. The CDR3 spans 15 residues. The CDR3 here is CASSRTSGRANEQFF. CDR3 sequence (DNA): TGTGCCAGCAGCCGGACTAGCGGGAGAGCCAATGAGCAGTTCTTC.

The chain has TRBV30 and TRBJ2-7, with D possibly matching TRBD1 (6 bases). Germline CDR1 and CDR2: GTSNPN and SVGIG (reference sequence). The V and J ends lost 4 bases and 3 bases respectively, with 19 bases between them. This CDR3 has 15 residues. CDR3 in amino acids: CAWMDGTLSIYEQYF. The CDR3 bases are TGTGCCTGGATGGACGGGACATTAAGCATCTACGAGCAGTACTTC. The whole variable domain, remainder taken from reference TRBV30 and TRBJ2-7, is SQTIHQWPATLVQPVGSPLSLECTVEGTSNPNLYWYRQAAGRGLQLLFYSVGIGQISSEVPQNLSASRPQDRQFILSSKKLLLSDSGFYLCAWMDGTLSIYEQYFGPGTRLTVT.

The V call is TRBV15, the J call TRBJ2-3; 12 bases match TRBD2. The CDR3 runs to 15 residues. V gave up 4 bases and J gave up 3 bases; unmatched junction bases: 2. Germline V lookup: CDR1 LNHNV, CDR2 YYDKDF (reference sequence). CDR3 sequence reads: CATSTGTSGTDTQYF. The CDR3 nucleotides read TGTGCCACCAGCACCGGGACTAGCGGGACAGATACGCAGTATTTT.

The V and J genes are TRBV7-2 and TRBJ2-7, with 8 nucleotides matching TRBD1. This CDR3 is built from 15 residues. CDR1 is SGHTA, CDR2 FQGNSA, per germline. With 5 bases clipped from V and 3 bases from J, the junction kept 9 bases outside the gene matches. In nucleotides, the CDR3 is TGTGCCAGCAGCGAAGACAGGGGTCGGGGCTACGAGCAGTACTTC. Its protein product is CASSEDRGRGYEQYF.

This clone was detected only once. V usage is TRBV27 and J usage is TRBJ1-5, with no clear D. The CDR3 spans 14 residues. The V gene's germline CDR1 is MNHEY and CDR2 SMNVEV (reference sequence). Trimming pared 0 bases from V and 6 bases from J, leaving 9 bases between. For the CDR3, the DNA is TGTGCCAGCAGTTTATCGGCAGGAGGTCAGCCCCAGCATTTT. This codes for CASSLSAGGQPQHF.

V usage is TRBV27 and J usage is TRBJ2-2; TRBD2 agrees at 7 bases. The CDR3 totals 16 residues. V was pared by 6 bases and J by 2 bases, with 9 bases of the junction left unmatched. CDR1 is MNHEY, CDR2 SMNVEV, per germline (reference sequence). CDR3 protein: CASRRPSGINTGELFF. CDR3 sequence (DNA): TGTGCCAGCAGACGACCAAGCGGGATAAACACCGGGGAGCTGTTTTTT.

This clone was counted once. The genes are TRBV7-9 and TRBJ2-7; 12 bases map to TRBD2. Germline CDR1 SEHNR, CDR2 FQNEAQ (reference sequence). This CDR3 has 15 amino acids. The J segment lost 4 bases and the V segment lost 4 bases, leaving 5 bases of the junction unmatched. As DNA, the CDR3 is TGTGCCAGCAGCTCTAGACTAGCGGGAGAGTACGAGCAGTACTTC. Translating it yields CASSSRLAGEYEQYF.

This clone was detected once. This chain connects TRBV7-9 to TRBJ2-5; 7 bases are a match to TRBD1. Germline V gene data show CDR1 as SEHNR and CDR2 as FQNEAQ (reference sequence). J was trimmed by 2 bases and V by 5 bases; bases with no gene match: 8. CDR3 size: 15 residues. The CDR3 reads CASSPTDREQETQYF. CDR3 bases: TGTGCCAGCAGCCCGACCGACAGGGAACAAGAGACCCAGTACTTC.